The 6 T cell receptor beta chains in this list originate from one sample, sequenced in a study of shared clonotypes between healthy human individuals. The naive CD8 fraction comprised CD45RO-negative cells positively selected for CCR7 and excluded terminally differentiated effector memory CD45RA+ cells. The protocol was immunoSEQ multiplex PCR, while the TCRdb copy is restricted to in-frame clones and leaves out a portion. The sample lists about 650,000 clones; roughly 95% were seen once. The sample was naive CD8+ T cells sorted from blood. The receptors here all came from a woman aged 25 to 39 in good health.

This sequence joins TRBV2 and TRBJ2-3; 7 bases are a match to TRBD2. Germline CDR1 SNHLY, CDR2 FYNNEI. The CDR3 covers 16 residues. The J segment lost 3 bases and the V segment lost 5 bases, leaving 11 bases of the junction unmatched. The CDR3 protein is CASSFSGVRGTDTQYF. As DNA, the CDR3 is TGTGCCAGCAGTTTCAGCGGGGTCCGGGGAACAGATACGCAGTATTTT.

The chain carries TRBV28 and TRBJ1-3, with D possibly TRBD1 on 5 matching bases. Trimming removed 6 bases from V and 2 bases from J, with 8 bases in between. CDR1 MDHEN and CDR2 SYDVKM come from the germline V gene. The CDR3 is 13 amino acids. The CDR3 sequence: CASRSGAGNTIYF. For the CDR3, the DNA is TGTGCCAGCAGGTCGGGGGCTGGAAACACCATATATTTT.

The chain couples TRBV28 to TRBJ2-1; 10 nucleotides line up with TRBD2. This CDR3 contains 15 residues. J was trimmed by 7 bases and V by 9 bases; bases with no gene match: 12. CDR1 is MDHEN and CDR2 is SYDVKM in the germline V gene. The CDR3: CASQLAGLHRNEQFF. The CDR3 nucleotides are TGTGCCAGTCAACTAGCGGGATTGCATAGGAATGAGCAGTTCTTC.

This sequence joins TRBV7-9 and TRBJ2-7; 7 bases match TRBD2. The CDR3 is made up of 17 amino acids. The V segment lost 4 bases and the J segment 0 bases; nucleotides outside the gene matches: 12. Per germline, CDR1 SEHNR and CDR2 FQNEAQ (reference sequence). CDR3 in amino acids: CASSSPGGSHLSYEQYF. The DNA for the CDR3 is TGTGCCAGCAGCTCTCCGGGCGGGAGCCACCTCTCCTACGAGCAGTACTTC.

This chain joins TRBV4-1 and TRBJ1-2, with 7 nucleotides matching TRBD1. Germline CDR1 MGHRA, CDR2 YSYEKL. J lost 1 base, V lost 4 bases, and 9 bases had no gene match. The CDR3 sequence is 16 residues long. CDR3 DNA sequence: TGCGCCAGCAGCCCTGAACCGGGACAGATTAACTATGGCTACACCTTC. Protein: CASSPEPGQINYGYTF.

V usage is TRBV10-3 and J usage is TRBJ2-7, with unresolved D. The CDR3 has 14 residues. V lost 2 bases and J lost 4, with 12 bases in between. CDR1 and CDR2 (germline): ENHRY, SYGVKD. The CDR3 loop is CAISEGRVRYEQYF. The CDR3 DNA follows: TGTGCCATCAGTGAGGGCCGGGTCCGGTACGAGCAGTACTTC.